This T cell receptor beta chain is drawn from a study of blood T cell repertoires in COVID-19. Looking at the study overall: Sites across the United States, Italy and Spain contributed samples from acute and convalescent COVID-19. Sample material is recorded as cDNA or gDNA derived from T cells, B-cell-depleted T cells, or PBMCs.

As handled by the study authors: Estimation of nucleated cell counts relied on the amplification of reference gene primers. Repertoires were generated with immunoSEQ multiplex PCR, while TCRdb's copy carries only in-frame clones and drops some. The V and J calls and clone size were taken over from that table, and D and trimming were inferred from the DNA. The table lists 100,000 to 150,000 clones, 65% to 85% of them singletons, with roughly a sixth in the top ten. This CDR3 spans 16 amino acids. CDR1 is GTSNPN, CDR2 SVGIG, per germline (reference sequence). The ends were cut back, 3 bases at V and 0 bases at J, with 12 bases in the middle. Only a few counts were recorded for this clone.

This receptor was obtained from a woman at least 80 years old with acute or convalescent COVID-19. What was sequenced was peripheral blood. This chain connects TRBV30 to TRBJ1-6; D is possibly TRBD1 (6 bases). The CDR3 DNA sequence: TGTGCCTGGAGAGACAGGAGCCTCTCCTATAATTCACCCCTCCACTTT. It translates to CAWRDRSLSYNSPLHF.